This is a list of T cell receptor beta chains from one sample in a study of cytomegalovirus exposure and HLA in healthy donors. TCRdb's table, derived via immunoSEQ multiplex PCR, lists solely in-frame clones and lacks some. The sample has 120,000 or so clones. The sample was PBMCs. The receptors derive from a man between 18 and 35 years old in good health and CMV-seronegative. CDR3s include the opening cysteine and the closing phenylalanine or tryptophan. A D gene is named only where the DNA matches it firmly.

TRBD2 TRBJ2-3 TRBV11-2 TGTGCCAGCAGCTCCAGAGGACTAGCTGGATTACAGGATACGCAGTATTTT CASSSRGLAGLQDTQYF
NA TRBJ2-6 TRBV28 TGTGCCAGCAGTGCTCAGCACAGTAGCTCTGGGGCCAACGTCCTGACTTTC CASSAQHSSSGANVLTF
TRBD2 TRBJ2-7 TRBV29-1 TGCAGCGTTCAGCGGGGTTCTAGCTCCTACGAGCAGTACTTC CSVQRGSSSYEQYF
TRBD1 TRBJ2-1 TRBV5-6 TGTGCCAGCAGCTTGGCGGGGACAGTGCTCGGGAATGAGCAGTTCTTC CASSLAGTVLGNEQFF
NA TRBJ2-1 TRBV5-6 TGTGCCAGCAGCCTGGGACTCAATGAGCAGTTCTTC CASSLGLNEQFF
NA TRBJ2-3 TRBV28 TGTGCCACCTCCGGAGAGGGAACGGGCCTTGGGGATACGCAGTATTTT CATSGEGTGLGDTQYF
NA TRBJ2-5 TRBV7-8 TGTGCCAGCACCGACAGACCACTGGAGACCCAGTACTTC CASTDRPLETQYF
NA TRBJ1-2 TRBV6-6 TGTGCCAGCAGTTACTTTGAGCCCGTACGAGGCTACACCTTC CASSYFEPVRGYTF
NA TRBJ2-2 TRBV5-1 TGCGCCAGCAGCTTACAAATTCCGAACACCGGGGAGCTGTTTTTT CASSLQIPNTGELFF
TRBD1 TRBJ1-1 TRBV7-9 TGTGCCAGCAGCAAGCGACAGGGTGCGAACACTGAAGCTTTCTTT CASSKRQGANTEAFF
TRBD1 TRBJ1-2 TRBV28 TGTGCCAGCAGGGGGGGACAGGGGTGGGGCTACACCTTC CASRGGQGWGYTF
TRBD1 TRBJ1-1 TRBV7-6 TGTGCCAGCAGCCCGAAAGGGGTTATAGGGGGCTTCCGGGACACTGAAGCTTTCTTT CASSPKGVIGGFRDTEAFF
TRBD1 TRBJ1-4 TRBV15 TGTGCCACCAGCAGCTTACAGGGGGTTGGAGAAAAACTGTTTTTT CATSSLQGVGEKLFF
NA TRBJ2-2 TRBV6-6 TGTGCCAGCAGGAACCCGGGACTTGACACCGGGGAGCTGTTTTTT CASRNPGLDTGELFF
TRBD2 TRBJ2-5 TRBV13 TGTGCCAGCAGCCTGACTAGCCGGGAAAAGACCCAGTACTTC CASSLTSREKTQYF
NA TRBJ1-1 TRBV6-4 TGTGCCAGCAGAGCGACGGTGAACACTGAAGCTTTCTTT CASRATVNTEAFF
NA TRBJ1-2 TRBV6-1 TGTGCCAGCAGTGAACCGGGGTGGACTAACTATGGCTACACCTTC CASSEPGWTNYGYTF
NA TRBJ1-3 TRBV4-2 TGTGCCAGCAGCCAAGATGGGGCCGGCCCTGCTCCTGGAAACACCATATATTTT CASSQDGAGPAPGNTIYF
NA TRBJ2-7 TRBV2 TGTGCCAGCAGCGCTAGACGGGGGTCCTACGAGCAGTACTTC CASSARRGSYEQYF
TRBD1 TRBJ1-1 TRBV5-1 TGCGCCAGCACCCTGACAGGGACGTACACTGAAGCTTTCTTT CASTLTGTYTEAFF
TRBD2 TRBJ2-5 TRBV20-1 TGCAGTGGGGCGGGGGGAGAGACCCAGTACTTC CSGAGGETQYF
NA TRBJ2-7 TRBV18 TGTGCCAGCTCACCAACCTCCTACGAGCAGTACTTC CASSPTSYEQYF